The clone carrying this TCR beta chain was seen a handful of times. The antigen remains undetermined. TCRdb called the 5' RACE reads again in MiXCR, with one record for every CDR3 protein. The sample shows approximately 490,000 distinct CDR3 sequences, approximately 20% of them seen only once. CDR1 and CDR2 from the germline V gene are DFQATT and SNEGSKA (reference sequence). The CDR3 totals 14 residues. V lost 2 bases and J lost 8; bases outside the gene matches: 6. Everyone who donated was a healthy Caucasian. The entry originates in a study of identical twins. Study findings and constraints: Fewer insertions were carried by abundant cord blood beta clonotypes, but none was seen in memory repertoires. For out-of-frame beta sequences, excess twin sharing was weaker.

The same data also contributed to another study, on yellow fever vaccine responses in identical twins. Turning to that study: Vaccine-induced T cell responses in twins were reportedly observed to appear partly convergent, partly personalized.

The sequence came from a woman between 18 and 29 years old in good health. Sequenced sample: CD4+ T cells sorted from blood. The chain couples TRBV20-1 to TRBJ1-4; the match to TRBD1 covers 9 bases. The CDR3 loop reads CSARRTGEWEKLFF. CDR3 DNA: TGCAGTGCTAGAAGGACAGGGGAATGGGAAAAACTGTTTTTT.